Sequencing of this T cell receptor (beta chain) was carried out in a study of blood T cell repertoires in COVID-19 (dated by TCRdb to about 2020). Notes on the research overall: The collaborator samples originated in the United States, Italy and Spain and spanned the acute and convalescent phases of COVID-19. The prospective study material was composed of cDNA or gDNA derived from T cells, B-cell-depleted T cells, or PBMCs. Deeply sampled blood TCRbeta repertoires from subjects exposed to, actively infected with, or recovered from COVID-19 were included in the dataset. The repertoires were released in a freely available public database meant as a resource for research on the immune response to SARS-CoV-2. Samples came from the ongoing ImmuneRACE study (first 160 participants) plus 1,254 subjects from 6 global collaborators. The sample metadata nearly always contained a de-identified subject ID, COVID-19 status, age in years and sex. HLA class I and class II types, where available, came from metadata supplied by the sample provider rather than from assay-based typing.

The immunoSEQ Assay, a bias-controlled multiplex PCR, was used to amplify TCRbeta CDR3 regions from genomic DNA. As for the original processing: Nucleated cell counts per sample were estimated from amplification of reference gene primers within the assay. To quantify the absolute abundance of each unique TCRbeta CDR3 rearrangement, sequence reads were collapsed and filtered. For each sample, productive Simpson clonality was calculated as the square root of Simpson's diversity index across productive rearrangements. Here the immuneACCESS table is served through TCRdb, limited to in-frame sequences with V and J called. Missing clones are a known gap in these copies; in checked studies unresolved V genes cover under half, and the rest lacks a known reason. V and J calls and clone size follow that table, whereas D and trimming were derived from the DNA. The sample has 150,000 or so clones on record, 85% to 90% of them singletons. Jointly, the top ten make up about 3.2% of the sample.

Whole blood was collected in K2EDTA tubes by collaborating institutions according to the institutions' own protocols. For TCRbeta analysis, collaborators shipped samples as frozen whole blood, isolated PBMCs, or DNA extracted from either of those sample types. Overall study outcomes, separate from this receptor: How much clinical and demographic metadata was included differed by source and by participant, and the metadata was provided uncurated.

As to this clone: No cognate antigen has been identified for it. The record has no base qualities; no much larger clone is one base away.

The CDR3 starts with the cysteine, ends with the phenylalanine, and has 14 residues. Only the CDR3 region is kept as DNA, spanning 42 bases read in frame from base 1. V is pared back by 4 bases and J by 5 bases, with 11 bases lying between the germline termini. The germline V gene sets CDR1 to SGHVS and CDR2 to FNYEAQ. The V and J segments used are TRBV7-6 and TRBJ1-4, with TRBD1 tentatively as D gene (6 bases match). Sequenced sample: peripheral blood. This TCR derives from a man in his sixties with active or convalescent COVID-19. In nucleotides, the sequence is TGTGCCAGCAGCTCCTACAGGGCGAATGAAAAACTGTTTTTT. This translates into CASSSYRANEKLFF.